The entry that follows covers one T cell receptor (beta chain) sequence. Its antigen remains unknown. The data originate from a study of T cells in Graves' hyperthyroidism and ophthalmopathy. Study-wide findings and caveats: Blood also held most thyroid clonotypes expanded beyond 0.001.

Germline V lookup: CDR1 GTSNPN, CDR2 SVGIG (reference sequence). This CDR3 spans 11 amino acids. V lost 2 bases, J lost 3 bases, and 5 bases lay in between. Together with thyroid ultrasound, orbital computed tomography, serum thyroxine and TRAb, clinical symptoms were used for diagnoses. Fresh 10 ml peripheral blood yielded PBMCs. The investigators amplified TCR beta CDR3 regions from RNA transcripts. The TCR CDR3 was amplified in a first-round RT-PCR using the HTBI primer set. In TCRdb, the multiplex PCR reads were re-called with MiXCR into one record per CDR3 protein. The data show fewer than 350,000 distinct CDR3 sequences, over 20% seen once.

The clonotype originates from a woman aged 45 to 65 with Graves' hyperthyroidism. The gene calls are TRBV30 and TRBJ2-7; D unclear. Sequencing was performed on blood. As DNA, the CDR3 is TGTGCCTGGAGTTTAAACTACGAGCAGTACTTC. This encodes CAWSLNYEQYF. Variable domain in full (rest from reference TRBV30 and TRBJ2-7): SQTIHQWPATLVQPVGSPLSLECTVEGTSNPNLYWYRQAAGRGLQLLFYSVGIGQISSEVPQNLSASRPQDRQFILSSKKLLLSDSGFYLCAWSLNYEQYFGPGTRLTVT.